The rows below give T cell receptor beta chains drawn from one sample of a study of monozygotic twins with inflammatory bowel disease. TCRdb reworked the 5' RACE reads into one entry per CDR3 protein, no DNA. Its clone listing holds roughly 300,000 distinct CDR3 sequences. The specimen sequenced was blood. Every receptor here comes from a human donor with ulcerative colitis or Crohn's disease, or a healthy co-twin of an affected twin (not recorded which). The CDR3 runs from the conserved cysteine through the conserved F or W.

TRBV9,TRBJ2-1,CASSRTALGSDEQFF
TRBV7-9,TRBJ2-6,CASSFGNSGANVLTF
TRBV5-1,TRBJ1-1,CASSPRQVLNTEAFF
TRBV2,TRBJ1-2,CASHRTLTNYGYTF
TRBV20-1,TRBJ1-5,CSAEQGANQPQHF
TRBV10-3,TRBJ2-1,CAIRAPGQGVNEQFF
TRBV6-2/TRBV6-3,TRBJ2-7,CASSYHSKSYDQYF
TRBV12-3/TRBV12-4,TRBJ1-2,CASKQTGGYGYTF
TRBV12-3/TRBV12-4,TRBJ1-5,CASSFSAGVGNQPQHF
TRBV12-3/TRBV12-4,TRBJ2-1,CASSFGSSREQFF
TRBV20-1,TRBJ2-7,CSAPQKYEQYF
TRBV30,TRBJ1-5,CAWSVSGMGVNQPQHF
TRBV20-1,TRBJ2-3,CSARGTSGATQYF